These 13 T cell receptor beta chains share one sample of origin, sequenced in a study of blood T cell repertoires in COVID-19. TCRdb keeps only in-frame clones here, not all; method: immunoSEQ multiplex PCR. In the table there are roughly 91,000 clones, under 85% of which are singletons. The sample consisted of peripheral blood. The receptors derive from a man aged 65 to 79 with acute or convalescent COVID-19.

V is TRBV28 and J is TRBJ1-5; D is uncertain. CDR1 MDHEN and CDR2 SYDVKM come from the germline V gene. The V gene lost 4 bases and the J gene lost 0 bases, with 19 bases spanning the gap. This CDR3 has 18 residues. CDR3 amino acids: CASSSPPQAFYSNQPQHF. The CDR3, as DNA: TGTGCCAGCAGTTCTCCCCCGCAGGCGTTCTATAGCAATCAGCCCCAGCATTTT.

The chain recombines TRBV5-1 with TRBJ2-3; 10 bases line up with TRBD2. Germline values: CDR1 SGHRS, CDR2 YFSETQ. The V segment lost 5 bases and the J segment 2 bases; nucleotides outside the gene matches: 5. The CDR3 has 15 amino acids. The CDR3 reads CASRPTSGNTDTQYF. CDR3 coding DNA: TGCGCCAGCAGACCAACTAGCGGGAACACAGATACGCAGTATTTT.

This chain connects TRBV7-3 to TRBJ2-1, with 8 bases identical to TRBD2. Per the germline V gene, CDR1 is SGHTA and CDR2 is FQGTGA. V lost 3 bases to trimming and J lost 7 bases; unmatched junction nucleotides: 8. The length of the CDR3 is 15 residues. Here the CDR3 DNA reads TGTGCCAGCAGCTTTTATCCGGGACTAGAAAATGAGCAGTTCTTC. Encoded protein: CASSFYPGLENEQFF.

The chain carries TRBV6-5 and TRBJ2-2; D might be TRBD2 (6 bases). Trimming cost V 10 bases and J 1 base, with 13 bases left between them. Germline V lookup: CDR1 MNHEY, CDR2 SVGAGI. The CDR3 has 14 amino acids. CDR3 amino acids: CAISPGGNTGELFF. DNA for the CDR3: TGTGCCATCTCACCCGGGGGGAACACCGGGGAGCTGTTTTTT.

The J gene is TRBJ2-3, the V gene TRBV3-1 (or the pseudogene TRBV3-2); D unclear. Germline assignment: CDR1 LGHDT and CDR2 YNNKEL (reference sequence). The V gene lost 0 bases and the J gene lost 3 bases, with 10 bases spanning the gap. The CDR3 is 15 residues long. CDR3 in amino acids: CASSQDSRLTDTQYF. The CDR3 DNA reads TGTGCCAGCAGCCAAGATTCTAGACTGACAGATACGCAGTATTTT.

This clone showed up just a few times. V gene TRBV10-1 combines with J gene TRBJ1-1; D may be TRBD1 (6 bases). The CDR3 contains 14 residues. V was trimmed by 3 bases and J by 5 bases, leaving 13 bases between them. Germline V gene data show CDR1 as WNHNN and CDR2 as SYGVQD (reference sequence). DNA of the CDR3: TGCGCCAGCAGTGATTACAGGGTAGGGACTGAAGCTTTCTTT. It codes for CASSDYRVGTEAFF.

This chain uses TRBV10-3 with TRBJ1-1; D is ambiguous. The germline V gene encodes CDR1 ENHRY and CDR2 SYGVKD. The CDR3 covers 13 residues. Trimming took off 7 bases at V and 1 base at J, with 10 bases between the two ends. CDR3 amino acids: CAIKAPQNTEAFF. The CDR3 region has the DNA TGTGCCATCAAAGCCCCCCAGAACACTGAAGCTTTCTTT.

On this clone: Within the sample, other DNA sequences also encode this same CDR3. The rearrangement joins TRBV5-1 to TRBJ2-7; the D gene is possibly TRBD1 (5 bases). The V gene lost 2 bases and the J gene lost 2 bases, with 8 bases spanning the gap. Germline V CDR1 and CDR2: SGHRS, YFSETQ. The CDR3 is 13 residues long. The CDR3 region has the DNA TGCGCCAGCAGCTTTGACAGCCCCTACGAGCAGTACTTC. Encoded protein: CASSFDSPYEQYF.

This clone was detected only once. The rearrangement uses TRBV6-5 and TRBJ2-5; a weak D match, TRBD1 (5 bases). CDR3 length equals 13 residues. The ends were cut back, 5 bases at V and 2 bases at J, with 9 bases in the middle. Germline V gene data show CDR1 as MNHEY and CDR2 as SVGAGI. The DNA of the CDR3 is TGTGCCAGCAGTAAGACAGTTCAAGAGACCCAGTACTTC. It yields the protein CASSKTVQETQYF.

The chain links TRBV28 to TRBJ1-5; TRBD1 matches 7 bases. Unmatched junction bases numbered 13, after V lost 8 bases and J lost 3 bases. The CDR3 has 16 amino acids. The germline V gene encodes CDR1 MDHEN and CDR2 SYDVKM. CDR3 bases: TGTGCCAGCTGGGGCGTCGTAAGGGGGCCCAATCAGCCCCAGCATTTT. Translated: CASWGVVRGPNQPQHF.

The genes are TRBV5-4 and TRBJ2-5, with 8 bases matching TRBD2. Germline values: CDR1 SGHNT, CDR2 YYREEE (reference sequence). There are 15 residues in the CDR3. Trimming cost V 1 base and J 3 bases; bases outside gene matches: 5. CDR3 DNA sequence: TGTGCCAGCAGCTTGATGGCGGGGGGTGAAGAGACCCAGTACTTC. Translation: CASSLMAGGEETQYF.

The chain has TRBV27 and TRBJ1-1; 7 nucleotides match TRBD1. Unmatched junction bases numbered 5, after V lost 5 bases and J lost 5 bases. Germline values: CDR1 MNHEY, CDR2 SMNVEV (reference sequence). The CDR3 extends over 13 amino acids. Written as DNA, the CDR3 is TGTGCCAGCAGTCCCTCGACAGGGACTGAAGCTTTCTTT. It specifies CASSPSTGTEAFF.

The chain has TRBV7-2 and TRBJ1-4; D is perhaps TRBD1 (6 bases). V lost 4 bases and J 4 bases, leaving 10 bases between the germline ends. CDR3 length: 14 amino acids. The germline gives CDR1 SGHTA, CDR2 FQGNSA. The CDR3 here is CASSSQGFNEKLFF. In DNA form, the CDR3 reads TGTGCCAGCAGCTCCCAGGGGTTTAATGAAAAACTGTTTTTT.